This T cell receptor (beta chain) was found in a study of blood T cells in healthy people across ages. Study summary: About one barcoded beta molecule per two T cells was the capture yield of template switching.

CDR1 SGDLS and CDR2 YYNGEE come from the germline V gene. Trimming removed 3 bases at V and 6 bases at J, with 10 bases between. The CDR3 contains 13 residues. Alongside a J-beta primer mix, a sample-barcoded 5' primer served in a second PCR lasting about 6 to 11 cycles. MiXCR, run by TCRdb on the 5' RACE reads, gives a single entry per CDR3 protein. This sample carries about 830,000 distinct CDR3 sequences, around 68% of them seen once, and the ten largest clones take about a quarter. Healthy Caucasian individuals from Russia aged 6 to 90 served as donors. The gene calls are TRBV9 and TRBJ2-1; D not certain. The clonotype was recovered from a man aged 25-45 years in good health. The sequenced sample consisted of blood. CDR3 nucleotides: TGTGCCAGCAGCGCGGAATTACTCAATGAGCAGTTCTTC. Encoded protein: CASSAELLNEQFF.